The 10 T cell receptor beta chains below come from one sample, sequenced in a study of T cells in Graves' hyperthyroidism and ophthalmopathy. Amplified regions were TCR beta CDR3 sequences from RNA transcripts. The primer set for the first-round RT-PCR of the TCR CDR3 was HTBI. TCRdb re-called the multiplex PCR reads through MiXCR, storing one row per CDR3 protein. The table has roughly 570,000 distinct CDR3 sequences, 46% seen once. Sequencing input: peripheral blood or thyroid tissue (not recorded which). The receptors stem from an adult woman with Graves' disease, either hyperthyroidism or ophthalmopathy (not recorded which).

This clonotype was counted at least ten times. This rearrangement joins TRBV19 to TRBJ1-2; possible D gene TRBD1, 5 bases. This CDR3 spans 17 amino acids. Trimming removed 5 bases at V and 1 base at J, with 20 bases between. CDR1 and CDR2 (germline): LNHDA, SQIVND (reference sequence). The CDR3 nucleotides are TGTGCCAGTAGTTCGCGCGGGACGGCGAGGGTTAACTATGGCTACACCTTC. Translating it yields CASSSRGTARVNYGYTF.

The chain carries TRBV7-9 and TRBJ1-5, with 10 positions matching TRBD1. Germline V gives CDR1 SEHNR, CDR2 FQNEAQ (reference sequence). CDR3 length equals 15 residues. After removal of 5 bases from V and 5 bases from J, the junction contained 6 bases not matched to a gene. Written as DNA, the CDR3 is TGTGCCAGCAGCCCGACCGGGACAGGGGATCAGCCCCAGCATTTT. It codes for CASSPTGTGDQPQHF.

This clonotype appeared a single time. As DNA, the CDR3 is TGCGCCAGCAGTGACCATGCGGGACAGGGGACACCCTACGAGCAGTACTTC. Its translation: CASSDHAGQGTPYEQYF. The chain links TRBV10-1 to TRBJ2-7; the match to TRBD1 covers 10 bases. The ends lost 3 bases at V and 2 bases at J; junction bases unmatched: 10. Looked up from germline, CDR1 is WNHNN and CDR2 is SYGVQD (reference sequence). CDR3 size: 17 residues.

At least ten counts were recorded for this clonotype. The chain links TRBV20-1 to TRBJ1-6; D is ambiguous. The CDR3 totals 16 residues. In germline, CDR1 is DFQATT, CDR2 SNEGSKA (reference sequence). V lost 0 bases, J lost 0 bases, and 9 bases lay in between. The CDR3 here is CSARDIGYSYNSPLHF. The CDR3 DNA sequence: TGCAGTGCTAGAGATATCGGCTACTCCTATAATTCACCCCTCCACTTT.

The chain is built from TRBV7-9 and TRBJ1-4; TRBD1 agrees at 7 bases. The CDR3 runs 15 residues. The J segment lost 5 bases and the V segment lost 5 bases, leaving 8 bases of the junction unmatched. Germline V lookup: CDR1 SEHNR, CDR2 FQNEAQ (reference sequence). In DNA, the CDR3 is TGTGCCAGCAGCGCCCGGACAGGAACAAATGAAAAACTGTTTTTT. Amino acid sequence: CASSARTGTNEKLFF. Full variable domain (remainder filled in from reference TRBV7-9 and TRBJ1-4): DTGVSQNPRHKITKRGQNVTFRCDPISEHNRLYWYRQTLGQGPEFLTYFQNEAQLEKSRLLSDRFSAERPKGSFSTLEIQRTEQGDSAMYLCASSARTGTNEKLFFGSGTQLSVL.

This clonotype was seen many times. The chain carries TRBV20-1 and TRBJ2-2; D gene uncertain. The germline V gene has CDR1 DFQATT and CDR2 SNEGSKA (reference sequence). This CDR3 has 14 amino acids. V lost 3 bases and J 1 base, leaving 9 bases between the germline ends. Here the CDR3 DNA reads TGCAGTGCTAGCGGCGTTCTGAACACCGGGGAGCTGTTTTTT. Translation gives CSASGVLNTGELFF.

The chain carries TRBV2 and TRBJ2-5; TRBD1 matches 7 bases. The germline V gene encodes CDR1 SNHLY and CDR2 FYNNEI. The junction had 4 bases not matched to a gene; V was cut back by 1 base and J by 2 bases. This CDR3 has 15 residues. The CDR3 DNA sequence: TGTGCCAGCAGTGAAGTAGGGACAGCTCAAGAGACCCAGTACTTC. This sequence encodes CASSEVGTAQETQYF.

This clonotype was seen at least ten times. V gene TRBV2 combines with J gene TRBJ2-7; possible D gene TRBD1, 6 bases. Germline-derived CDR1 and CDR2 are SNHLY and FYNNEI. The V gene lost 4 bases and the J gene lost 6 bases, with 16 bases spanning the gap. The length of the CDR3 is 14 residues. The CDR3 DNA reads TGTGCCAGCAGTGGGGTCAGGGGACGGGGCGAGCAGTACTTC. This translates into CASSGVRGRGEQYF.

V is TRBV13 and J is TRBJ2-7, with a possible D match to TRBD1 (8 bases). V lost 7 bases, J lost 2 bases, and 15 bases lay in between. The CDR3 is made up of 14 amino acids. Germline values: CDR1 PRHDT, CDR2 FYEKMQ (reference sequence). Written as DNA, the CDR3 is TGTGCCAGCATCGGGGGGACAGGACCCTACGAGCAGTACTTC. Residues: CASIGGTGPYEQYF. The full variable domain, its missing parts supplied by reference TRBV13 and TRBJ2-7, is AAGVIQSPRHLIKEKRETATLKCYPIPRHDTVYWYQQGPGQDPQFLISFYEKMQSDKGSIPDRFSAQQFSDYHSELNMSSLELGDSALYFCASIGGTGPYEQYFGPGTRLTVT.

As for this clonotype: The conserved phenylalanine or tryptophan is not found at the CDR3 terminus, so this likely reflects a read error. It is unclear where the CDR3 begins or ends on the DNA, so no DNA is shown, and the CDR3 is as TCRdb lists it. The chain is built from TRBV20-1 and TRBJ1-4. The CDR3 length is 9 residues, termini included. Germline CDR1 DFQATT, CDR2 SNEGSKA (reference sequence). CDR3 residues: CSARRGGED.